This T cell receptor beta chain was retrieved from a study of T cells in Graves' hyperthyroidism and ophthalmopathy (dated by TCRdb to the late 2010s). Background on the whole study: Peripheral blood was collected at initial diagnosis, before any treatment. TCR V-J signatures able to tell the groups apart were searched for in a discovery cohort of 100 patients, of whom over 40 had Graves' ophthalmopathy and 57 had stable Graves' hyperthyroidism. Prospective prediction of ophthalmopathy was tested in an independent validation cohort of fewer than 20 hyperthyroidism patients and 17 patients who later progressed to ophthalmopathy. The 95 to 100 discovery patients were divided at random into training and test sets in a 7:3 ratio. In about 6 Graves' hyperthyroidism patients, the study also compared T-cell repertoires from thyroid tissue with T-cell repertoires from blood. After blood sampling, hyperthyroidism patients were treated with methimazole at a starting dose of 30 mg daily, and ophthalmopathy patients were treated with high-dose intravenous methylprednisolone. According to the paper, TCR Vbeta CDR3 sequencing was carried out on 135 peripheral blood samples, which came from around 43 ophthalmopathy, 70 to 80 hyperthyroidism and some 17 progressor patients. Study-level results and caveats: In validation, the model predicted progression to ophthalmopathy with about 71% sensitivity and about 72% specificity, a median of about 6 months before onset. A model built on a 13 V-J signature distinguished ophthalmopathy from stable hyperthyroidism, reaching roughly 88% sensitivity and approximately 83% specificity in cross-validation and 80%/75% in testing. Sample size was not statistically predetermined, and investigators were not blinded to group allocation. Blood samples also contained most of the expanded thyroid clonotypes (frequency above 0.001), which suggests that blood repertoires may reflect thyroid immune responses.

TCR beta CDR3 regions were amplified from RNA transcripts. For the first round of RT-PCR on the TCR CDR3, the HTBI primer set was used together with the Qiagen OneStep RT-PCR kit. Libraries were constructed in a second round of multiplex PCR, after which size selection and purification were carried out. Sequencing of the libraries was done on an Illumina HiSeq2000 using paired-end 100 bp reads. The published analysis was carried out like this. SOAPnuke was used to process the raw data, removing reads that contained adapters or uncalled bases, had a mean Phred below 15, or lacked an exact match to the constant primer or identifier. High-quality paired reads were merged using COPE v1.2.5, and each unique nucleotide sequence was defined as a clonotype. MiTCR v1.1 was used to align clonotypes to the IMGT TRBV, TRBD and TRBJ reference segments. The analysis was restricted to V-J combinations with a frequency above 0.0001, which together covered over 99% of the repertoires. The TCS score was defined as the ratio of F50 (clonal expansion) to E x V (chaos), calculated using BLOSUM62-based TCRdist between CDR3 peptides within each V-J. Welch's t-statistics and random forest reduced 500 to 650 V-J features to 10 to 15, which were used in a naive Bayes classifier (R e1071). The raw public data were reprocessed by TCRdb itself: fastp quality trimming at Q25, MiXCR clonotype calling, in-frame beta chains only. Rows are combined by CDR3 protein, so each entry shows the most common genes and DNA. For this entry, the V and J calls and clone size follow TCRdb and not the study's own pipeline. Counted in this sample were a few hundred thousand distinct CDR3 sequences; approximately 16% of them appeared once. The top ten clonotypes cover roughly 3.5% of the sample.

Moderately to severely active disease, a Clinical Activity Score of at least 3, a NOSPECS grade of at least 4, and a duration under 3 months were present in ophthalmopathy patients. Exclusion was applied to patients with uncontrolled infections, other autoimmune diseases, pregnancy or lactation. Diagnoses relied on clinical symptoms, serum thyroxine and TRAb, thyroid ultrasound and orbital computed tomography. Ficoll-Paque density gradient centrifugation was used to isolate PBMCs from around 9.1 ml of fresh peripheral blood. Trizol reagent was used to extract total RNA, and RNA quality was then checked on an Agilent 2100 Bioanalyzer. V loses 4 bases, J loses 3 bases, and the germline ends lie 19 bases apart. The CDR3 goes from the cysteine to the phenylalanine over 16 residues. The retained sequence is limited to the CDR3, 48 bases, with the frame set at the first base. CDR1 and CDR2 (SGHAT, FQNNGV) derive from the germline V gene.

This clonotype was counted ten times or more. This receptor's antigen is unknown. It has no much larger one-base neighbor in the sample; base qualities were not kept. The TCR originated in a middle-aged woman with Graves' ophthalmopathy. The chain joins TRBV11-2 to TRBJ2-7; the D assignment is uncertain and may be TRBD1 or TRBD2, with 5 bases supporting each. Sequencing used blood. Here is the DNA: TGTGCCAGCAGCTCCATTCGAGGGACGACAGACTACGAGCAGTACTTC. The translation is CASSSIRGTTDYEQYF.